The rows below give T cell receptor beta chains drawn from one sample of a study of beta chain features in type 1 diabetes. This table comes from immunoSEQ multiplex PCR, and its TCRdb copy is limited to in-frame clones, with some not included. Of approximately 170,000 clones in the sample, almost 8% are singletons; the top ten hold 0.5%. Sequencing was performed on central memory CD4+ T cells from blood. The receptors stem from a man aged 18 to 35 with type 1 diabetes. The CDR3 runs from the conserved cysteine through the conserved F or W. The order of the fields is V gene, J gene, D gene, clone size, CDR3 protein, CDR3 DNA. The D gene is left open where the match is weak. A clone size is listed for some rows: how often the clone was seen (once, few, many), or a class if it is expanded.

TRBV5-4	TRBJ1-2	TRBD1	few	CASSYDRGGGYTF	TGTGCCAGCAGCTACGACAGGGGTGGTGGCTACACCTTC
TRBV28	TRBJ2-5	.	few	CASHDRGKQETQYF	TGTGCCAGCCACGATAGGGGGAAACAAGAGACCCAGTACTTC
TRBV6-1	TRBJ1-2	.	.	CASSEFGGNYGYTF	TGTGCCAGCAGTGAATTTGGCGGGAACTATGGCTACACCTTC
TRBV30	TRBJ2-7	TRBD1	.	CARSTGGEQYF	TGTGCCCGTTCTACAGGGGGCGAGCAGTACTTC
TRBV7-2	TRBJ2-7	.	.	CASSFAVSYEQYF	TGTGCCAGCAGCTTTGCAGTGTCCTACGAGCAGTACTTC
TRBV27	TRBJ1-2	.	few	CASSPFARANYGYTF	TGTGCCAGCAGTCCCTTCGCACGGGCTAACTATGGCTACACCTTC
TRBV6-1	TRBJ2-1	.	few	CASSARGTGKYNEQFF	TGTGCCAGCAGTGCTCGCGGGACGGGAAAATACAATGAGCAGTTCTTC
TRBV29-1	TRBJ2-5	.	.	CSGHWGAETQYF	TGCAGCGGTCATTGGGGCGCCGAGACCCAGTACTTC
TRBV5-4	TRBJ2-3	TRBD1	few	CASSLRTGLTDTQYF	TGTGCCAGCAGCTTGCGGACAGGGCTCACAGATACGCAGTATTTT
TRBV4-2	TRBJ2-2	TRBD1	.	CASSQHAGGSDTGELFF	TGTGCCAGCAGCCAGCATGCAGGGGGCTCGGACACCGGGGAGCTGTTTTTT
TRBV28	TRBJ2-7	.	few	CASSLRFRQEQYF	TGTGCCAGCAGTTTGCGGTTTCGACAGGAGCAGTACTTC
TRBV28	TRBJ1-2	.	few	CASSLGGRRGYGYTF	TGTGCCAGCAGTTTGGGTGGCAGGCGAGGGTATGGCTACACCTTC
TRBV2	TRBJ1-1	.	few	CASSWEANTEAFF	TGTGCCAGCAGTTGGGAGGCGAACACTGAAGCTTTCTTT
TRBV19	TRBJ2-3	TRBD1	.	CASSMDRETQYF	TGTGCCAGTAGTATGGACAGGGAGACGCAGTATTTT
TRBV5-1	TRBJ2-5	TRBD2	few	CASSLGGAGGPRSETQYF	TGCGCCAGCAGCTTGGGGGGCGCGGGAGGGCCTCGGTCGGAGACCCAGTACTTC
TRBV27	TRBJ2-2	.	.	CASKNGPNTGELFF	TGTGCCAGCAAAAACGGTCCCAACACCGGGGAGCTGTTTTTT
TRBV10-1	TRBJ2-1	TRBD2	.	CASSSLAGVNEQFF	TGCGCCAGCAGCTCTTTAGCGGGAGTCAATGAGCAGTTCTTC
TRBV5-1	TRBJ1-6	.	few	CASSLGLRDDNSPLHF	TGCGCCAGCAGCTTGGGACTCCGGGATGATAATTCACCCCTCCACTTT
TRBV5-1	TRBJ1-6	TRBD1	.	CAGSLEDRGTSNSPLHF	TGCGCCGGCAGCTTGGAGGACAGGGGGACGAGTAATTCACCCCTCCACTTT
TRBV5-8	TRBJ2-3	.	.	CASSLATADTQYF	TGTGCCAGCAGCTTGGCCACCGCGGATACGCAGTATTTT
TRBV19	TRBJ2-1	.	.	CASSIGTGTGSTYNEQFF	TGTGCCAGTAGTATAGGGACCGGGACCGGGAGTACCTACAATGAGCAGTTCTTC
TRBV6-6	TRBJ2-7	.	few	CASSPRTPLYEQYF	TGTGCCAGCAGCCCCCGGACTCCTCTCTACGAGCAGTACTTC
TRBV11-2	TRBJ1-1	.	few	CASSSTATTEAFF	TGTGCCAGCAGCTCGACAGCTACGACTGAAGCTTTCTTT
TRBV20-1	TRBJ2-1	TRBD2	.	CSAAGGNEQFF	TGCAGTGCTGCGGGGGGGAATGAGCAGTTCTTC
TRBV5-4	TRBJ2-5	TRBD2	.	CASSREGGETQYF	TGTGCCAGCAGCCGGGAGGGCGGGGAGACCCAGTACTTC
TRBV6-5	TRBJ2-5	.	.	CASSYNPDQETQYF	TGTGCCAGCAGCTACAACCCAGACCAAGAGACCCAGTACTTC
TRBV11-2	TRBJ2-5	TRBD2	.	CASSKIAGLQETQYF	TGTGCCAGCAGCAAAATAGCGGGGTTACAAGAGACCCAGTACTTC
TRBV18	TRBJ2-7	.	.	CASSPSSDEQYF	TGTGCCAGCTCACCAAGTAGTGACGAGCAGTACTTC
TRBV28	TRBJ2-7	.	.	CASSPGQTYEQYF	TGTGCCAGCAGTCCCGGACAGACCTACGAGCAGTACTTC
TRBV5-4	TRBJ1-1	.	.	CASSLDSPEAFF	TGTGCCAGCAGCTTAGACAGCCCTGAAGCTTTCTTT
TRBV13	TRBJ1-4	.	few	CASSLYRGARNEKLFF	TGTGCCAGCAGCTTATATCGGGGGGCGCGTAATGAAAAACTGTTTTTT
TRBV15	TRBJ2-1	.	.	CATSVYPQTGNEQFF	TGTGCCACCTCTGTATACCCCCAGACGGGGAATGAGCAGTTCTTC
TRBV7-2	TRBJ2-7	TRBD2	few	CASSFRLRLAGSYEQYF	TGTGCCAGCAGCTTCCGCCTGAGACTAGCGGGCTCCTACGAGCAGTACTTC
TRBV30	TRBJ2-3	TRBD2	.	CAWSVGLAGVRDTQYF	TGTGCCTGGAGTGTAGGGTTAGCGGGAGTTCGAGATACGCAGTATTTT
TRBV5-4	TRBJ2-4	.	.	CASVSGDIQYF	TGTGCCAGCGTTTCAGGGGACATTCAGTACTTC
TRBV7-9	TRBJ2-5	.	.	CASSSVIRGETQYF	TGTGCCAGCAGCTCCGTTATCCGGGGAGAGACCCAGTACTTC
TRBV15	TRBJ1-3	.	few	CATSRGTSGSGNTIYF	TGTGCCACCAGCAGAGGCACCTCCGGTTCTGGAAACACCATATATTTT
TRBV6-5	TRBJ2-1	TRBD2	.	CASSYFPSGGYNEQFF	TGTGCCAGCAGTTATTTCCCTAGCGGGGGATACAATGAGCAGTTCTTC
TRBV5-1	TRBJ2-5	TRBD2	.	CASSKLAGGPIAETQYF	TGCGCCAGCAGCAAACTAGCGGGAGGGCCCATAGCGGAGACCCAGTACTTC
TRBV7-2	TRBJ1-3	.	.	CASSLGTESNTIYF	TGTGCCAGCAGCTTAGGGACAGAATCGAACACCATATATTTT
TRBV5-1	TRBJ1-2	.	.	CASSSTNQVGGYTF	TGCGCCAGCAGCTCGACTAATCAGGTGGGCGGCTACACCTTC